The clone carrying this TCR beta chain was counted between two and nine times. No antigen is known for it. Semi-nested PCR with Nested Universal Primer A followed constant-region reverse priming of full-length variable regions. MiXCR, run by TCRdb on the 5' RACE reads, gives a single entry per CDR3 protein. The sample includes about 40,000 distinct CDR3 sequences, 18% of them seen just once. Overall study findings and caveats: In terms of TCR gene usage, tumor memory CD4+ T cells clustered together with blood and lymph node memory CD4+ cells, as well as with lymph node naive CD4+ cells.

V trimming: 6 bases; J trimming: 6 bases; junction bases outside the gene matches: 18. Germline-derived CDR1 and CDR2 are DFQATT and SNEGSKA (reference sequence). This CDR3 has 18 amino acids. The sequence was obtained from a female donor with breast cancer. The chain uses TRBV20-1 and TRBJ2-1; 12 bases fit TRBD2. The material sequenced was naive CD4+ T cells sorted from a lymph node. The subset was: naive CD4+ T cells, CD4+CD45RA+CD25-. The CDR3 protein is CSADQGLAGFRGRNEQFF. The CDR3 nucleotides read TGCAGTGCCGACCAAGGACTAGCGGGATTCCGAGGTCGCAATGAGCAGTTCTTC.